This T cell receptor beta chain was obtained from a study of cytomegalovirus exposure and HLA in healthy donors. V trimming: 4 bases; J trimming: 3 bases; junction bases outside the gene matches: 5. This CDR3 has 14 residues. CDR1 and CDR2 from the germline V gene are SEHNR and FQNEAQ (reference sequence). The PCR employed 60 Vbeta primers together with 13 Jbeta primers. TCRdb's copy holds only in-frame clones and misses some; the assay was immunoSEQ multiplex PCR. The sample lists 150,000 to 200,000 clones; approximately 70% were seen once. The chain joins TRBV7-9 to TRBJ2-5, with 7 bases aligning to TRBD1. The specimen sequenced was PBMCs. This clonotype was sampled from a woman in her 30s in good health and CMV-seronegative. The CDR3 reads CASSSPGQKETQYF. The CDR3 nucleotides are TGTGCCAGCAGCTCCCCGGGACAGAAAGAGACCCAGTACTTC. Based on the CDR3 plus reference TRBV7-9 and TRBJ2-5, the full variable domain is DTGVSQNPRHKITKRGQNVTFRCDPISEHNRLYWYRQTLGQGPEFLTYFQNEAQLEKSRLLSDRFSAERPKGSFSTLEIQRTEQGDSAMYLCASSSPGQKETQYFGPGTRLLVL.